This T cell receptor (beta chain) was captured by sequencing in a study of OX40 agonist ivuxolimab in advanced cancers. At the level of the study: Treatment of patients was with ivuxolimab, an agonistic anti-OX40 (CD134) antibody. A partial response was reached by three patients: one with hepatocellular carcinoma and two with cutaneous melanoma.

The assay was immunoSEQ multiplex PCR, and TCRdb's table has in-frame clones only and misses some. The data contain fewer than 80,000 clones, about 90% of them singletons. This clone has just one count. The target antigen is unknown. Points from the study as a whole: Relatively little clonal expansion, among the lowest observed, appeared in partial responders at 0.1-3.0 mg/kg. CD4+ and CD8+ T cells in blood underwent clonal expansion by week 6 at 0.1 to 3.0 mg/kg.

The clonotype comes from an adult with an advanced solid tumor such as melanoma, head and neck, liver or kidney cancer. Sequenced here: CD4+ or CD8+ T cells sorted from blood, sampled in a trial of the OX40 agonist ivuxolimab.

The CDR3 DNA reads TGTGCCAGCAGTTACGGATCGAGGACAGTAGAACTGTTTTTT. Translation: CASSYGSRTVELFF. The rearrangement joins TRBV6-5 to TRBJ1-4, with D possibly matching TRBD1 (6 bases). V lost 2 bases, J lost 12 bases, and 16 bases lay in between. In germline, CDR1 is MNHEY, CDR2 SVGAGI. The CDR3 is made up of 14 amino acids.